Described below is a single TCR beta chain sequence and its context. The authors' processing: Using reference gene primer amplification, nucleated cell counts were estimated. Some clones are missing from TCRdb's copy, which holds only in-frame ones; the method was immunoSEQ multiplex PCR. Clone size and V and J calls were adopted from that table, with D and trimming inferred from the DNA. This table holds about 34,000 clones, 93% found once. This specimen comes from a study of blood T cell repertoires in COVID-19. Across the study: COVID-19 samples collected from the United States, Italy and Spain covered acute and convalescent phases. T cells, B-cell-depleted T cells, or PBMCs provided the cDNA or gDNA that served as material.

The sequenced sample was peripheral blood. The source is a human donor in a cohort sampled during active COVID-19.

The CDR3 sequence: CASSSPIAGGSYNEQFF. CDR3 DNA: TGTGCCAGCAGCTCCCCTATAGCGGGGGGCTCCTACAATGAGCAGTTCTTC. This rearrangement joins TRBV11-2 to TRBJ2-1, with 10 positions matching TRBD2. Germline CDR1 SGHAT, CDR2 FQNNGV. This CDR3 has 17 amino acids. Trimming at V came to 4 bases and at J to 0 bases, leaving 6 bases not matched to a gene.